Detailed here is one TCR beta chain. Its target is not known. The data stem from a study of shared clonotypes between healthy human individuals. Findings and caveats of the study: Of the naive CD4 clonotypes, roughly 5.5% were shared across several donors.

Clones were sequenced by immunoSEQ multiplex PCR, and TCRdb holds only the in-frame ones, with some missing. There are about 1.1 million clones in the sample; approximately 80% occur only once, and about 0.94% lies in the top ten. Caucasian adults living in Nashville, Tennessee, provided all samples. The CDR3 runs 15 residues. Germline CDR1 MGHRA, CDR2 YSYEKL. The junction had 8 bases not matched to a gene; V was cut back by 1 base and J by 6 bases. The chain joins TRBV4-1 to TRBJ2-7, with TRBD1 matching over 8 bases. Sequenced: memory CD4+ T cells from PBMCs. Subset described: CD45RA-negative fraction. The TCR was taken from a man aged 18 to 35 in good health. Some clones in this sample may be carry-over from other donors' samples. The CDR3 here is CASSQVEGQGIEQYF. The CDR3 region has the DNA TGCGCCAGCAGCCAAGTTGAAGGACAGGGCATCGAGCAGTACTTC.